This T cell receptor beta chain appears in the sequencing data of a study of T cell responses to AZD1222 COVID-19 vaccine. For this clone: Its target is not known.

TCRdb's table, derived via immunoSEQ multiplex PCR, lists solely in-frame clones and lacks some. The profile shows about 97,000 clones, approximately 90% of them singletons. Notes on the study in general: Clonal diversity may have been underestimated, and the donors were mostly white British, with more females than males. Nearly half of spike-specific TCRs reportedly target variant regions that are unmutated in the B.1.351 and B.1.1.7 variants.

The V segment lost 5 bases and the J segment 4 bases; nucleotides outside the gene matches: 13. CDR3 length: 16 amino acids. The germline CDR1 and CDR2 sequences are KGHSY and FQNENV. This chain joins TRBV16 and TRBJ2-5; 7 bases are a match to TRBD1. This receptor was identified in an adult in good health. The source was peripheral blood, collected on day 0 of AZD1222 vaccination. The CDR3 reads CASSNPYDRERETQYF. As DNA, the CDR3 is TGTGCCAGCAGCAACCCCTATGACAGGGAACGAGAGACCCAGTACTTC.